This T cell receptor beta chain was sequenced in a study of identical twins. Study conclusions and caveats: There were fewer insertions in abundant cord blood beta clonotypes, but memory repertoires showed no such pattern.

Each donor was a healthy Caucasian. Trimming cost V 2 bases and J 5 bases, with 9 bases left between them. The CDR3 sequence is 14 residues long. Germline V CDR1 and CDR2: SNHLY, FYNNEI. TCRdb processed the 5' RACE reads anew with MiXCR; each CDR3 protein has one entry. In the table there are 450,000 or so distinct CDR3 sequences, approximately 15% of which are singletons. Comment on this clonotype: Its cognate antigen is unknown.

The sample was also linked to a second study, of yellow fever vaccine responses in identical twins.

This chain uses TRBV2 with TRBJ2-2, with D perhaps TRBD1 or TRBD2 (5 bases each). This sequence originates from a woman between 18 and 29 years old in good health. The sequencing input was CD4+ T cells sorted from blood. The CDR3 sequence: CASSESGSTGELFF. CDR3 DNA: TGTGCCAGCAGTGAATCAGGGAGTACCGGGGAGCTGTTTTTT.